This T cell receptor (beta chain) was identified during a study of cytomegalovirus exposure and HLA in healthy donors. Study information: The use of the same platform for the roughly 110 validation repertoires and the approximately 690 first-cohort repertoires was reported by a later analysis.

The table lists this clone with a few counts. What it binds is not known. Broader study findings: While the bulk of TCR sequences proved rare, some public TCRs turned up in many donors. TCR beta chains numbering more than 150 were designated cytomegalovirus-associated.

These donors were members of the roughly 120-subject validation cohort, a group separate from the approximately 700-subject first cohort. Per the germline V gene, CDR1 is ENHRY and CDR2 is SYGVKD. The CDR3 has 12 residues. V lost 6 bases, J lost 8 bases, and 13 bases lay in between. Data came from immunoSEQ multiplex PCR; TCRdb stores just in-frame clones and leaves some out. This sample has approximately 60,000 clones, with over 90% found just once. The sequenced sample was PBMCs. The rearrangement links TRBV10-3 to TRBJ1-2; D is unresolved. The clonotype originates from a woman under 30 in good health and CMV-seronegative. In nucleotides, the CDR3 is TGTGCCATCAGGGACTCGGCGGGCGGCTACACCTTC. This codes for CAIRDSAGGYTF.